The 32 T cell receptor beta chains in this list originate from one sample, sequenced in a study of T cells in Graves' hyperthyroidism and ophthalmopathy. Amplified regions were TCR beta CDR3 sequences from RNA transcripts. First-round RT-PCR targeting the TCR CDR3 was performed with the HTBI primer set. Via MiXCR, TCRdb re-called the multiplex PCR reads, giving one row per CDR3 protein. The table lists hundreds of thousands of distinct CDR3 sequences, less than 20% of them singletons. The material sequenced was blood. These receptors all come from a man in his fifties with Graves' ophthalmopathy.

Regarding this clonotype: A much bigger clone sits one base away, suggesting this may be a read error. This is likely a read error, given that the CDR3 carries no conserved phenylalanine or tryptophan at its end. The gene calls are TRBV29-1 and TRBJ1-1; D is uncertain. The CDR3 length is 12 residues. V lost 3 bases to trimming and J lost 0 bases, with 5 bases between them. The V gene's germline CDR1 is SQVTM and CDR2 ANQGSEA. CDR3 coding DNA: TGCAGCGTTGACCCGGTGAACACTGAAGCTTTCATT. It specifies CSVDPVNTEAFI.

The chain links TRBV19 to TRBJ2-1; 11 bases match TRBD2. This CDR3 region has 13 residues. V lost 6 bases to trimming and J lost 14 bases; unmatched junction nucleotides: 9. Germline V gene sequence: CDR1 LNHDA, CDR2 SQIVND (reference sequence). CDR3 in DNA: TGTGCCAGTAGCCCGGGACTAGCGGCGGGTGAGTTCTTC. Translated, it gives CASSPGLAAGEFF.

This clonotype was picked up many times. V and J are TRBV5-1 and TRBJ1-1; D perhaps matches TRBD1 (5 bases). CDR1 is SGHRS and CDR2 is YFSETQ in the germline V gene. V was pared by 6 bases and J by 4 bases, with 13 bases between. This CDR3 has 13 residues. The CDR3 nucleotides read TGCGCCAGCAAGCTCGGGGGGTCCACTGAAGCTTTCTTT. Amino acid sequence: CASKLGGSTEAFF.

This chain connects TRBV28 to TRBJ1-5, with D perhaps matching TRBD1 (5 bases). CDR3 length equals 14 residues. Germline lookup yields CDR1 MDHEN and CDR2 SYDVKM. Trimming pared 5 bases from V and 7 bases from J, leaving 15 bases between. This CDR3 reads CASSPLGSGQPQHF. The CDR3 DNA is TGTGCCAGCAGTCCCCTAGGGTCAGGGCAGCCCCAGCATTTT.

The chain combines TRBV20-1 with TRBJ2-5; the match to TRBD2 covers 15 bases. Germline V lookup: CDR1 DFQATT, CDR2 SNEGSKA (reference sequence). CDR3 length: 14 amino acids. CDR3 sequence: CSPGLAGGLKTQYF. Written as DNA, the CDR3 is TGCAGCCCAGGACTAGCGGGAGGGTTGAAGACCCAGTACTTC.

In this sample, this clonotype turned up many times. V gene TRBV3-1 combines with J gene TRBJ2-3; the D is unclear. From germline, CDR1 is LGHDT and CDR2 YNNKEL (reference sequence). The V end lost 1 base, the J end lost 4 bases, and 12 bases lay between the germline ends. The CDR3 totals 15 residues. The CDR3 protein is CASSQVSSSADTQYF. The CDR3 nucleotides read TGTGCCAGCAGCCAAGTCTCCTCATCAGCAGATACGCAGTATTTT.

Only a few counts were recorded for this clonotype. The chain carries TRBV29-1 and TRBJ2-5; D remains unclear. CDR3 length: 11 amino acids. Germline V gene data show CDR1 as SQVTM and CDR2 as ANQGSEA. Between the trimmed V and J ends, which lost 7 bases and 5 bases, there was a span of 11 bases. For the CDR3, the DNA is TGCAGCGCTCAGCTGACGGAGACCCAGTACTTC. It codes for CSAQLTETQYF.

This chain uses TRBV4-2 with TRBJ2-5; 9 bases line up with TRBD2. This CDR3 comprises 16 residues. Germline CDR1 reads LGHNA; CDR2 reads YNFKEQ. V gave up 1 base and J gave up 1 base; unmatched junction bases: 4. CDR3 coding DNA: TGTGCCAGCAGCCAAGGTCTAGCGGGACTCCAAGAGACCCAGTACTTC. It encodes CASSQGLAGLQETQYF.

This clonotype was seen only a few times. The chain uses TRBV5-1 and TRBJ2-3; 10 nucleotides agree with TRBD2. Germline loops: CDR1 SGHRS, CDR2 YFSETQ. The CDR3 has 17 residues. V lost 0 bases to trimming and J lost 1 base; unmatched junction nucleotides: 5. In DNA form, the CDR3 reads TGCGCCAGCAGCTTGGTCCCTACTAGCGGGGGCACAGATACGCAGTATTTT. It translates to CASSLVPTSGGTDTQYF. Using reference TRBV5-1 and TRBJ2-3 for the parts outside the CDR3, the full variable domain is KAGVTQTPRYLIKTRGQQVTLSCSPISGHRSVSWYQQTPGQGLQFLFEYFSETQRNKGNFPGRFSGRQFSNSRSEMNVSTLELGDSALYLCASSLVPTSGGTDTQYFGPGTRLTVL.

The sample holds many counts of this clonotype. The CDR3 loop is CASNLLAGGAETQYF. CDR3 in DNA: TGTGCCAGCAACCTCCTAGCGGGAGGGGCAGAGACCCAGTACTTC. V is TRBV2 and J is TRBJ2-5; TRBD2 agrees at 12 bases. CDR3 length: 15 residues. V shed 7 bases and J 4 bases; nucleotides not matched to a gene: 7. Germline assignment: CDR1 SNHLY and CDR2 FYNNEI.

This sequence joins TRBV27 and TRBJ2-3; TRBD2 matches at 7 bases. Germline-derived CDR1 and CDR2 are MNHEY and SMNVEV (reference sequence). The CDR3 is 15 residues long. The V segment lost 2 bases and the J segment 4 bases; nucleotides outside the gene matches: 6. CDR3 DNA: TGTGCCAGCAGTTTAGGGAGGGGAAAAGCAGATACGCAGTATTTT. It yields the protein CASSLGRGKADTQYF.

In its sample, this clonotype was seen many times. V and J are TRBV28 and TRBJ2-3, with 9 nucleotides matching TRBD2. The CDR3 loop spans 15 amino acids. J lost 0 bases, V lost 10 bases, and 8 bases had no gene match. Germline assignment: CDR1 MDHEN and CDR2 SYDVKM. CDR3 residues: CAIREAGGSTDTQYF. The CDR3 coding sequence is TGTGCCATCAGGGAAGCGGGAGGCAGCACAGATACGCAGTATTTT.

The chain couples TRBV28 to TRBJ1-1, with D possibly being TRBD1 (6 bases). CDR3 length equals 12 residues. Germline lookup yields CDR1 MDHEN and CDR2 SYDVKM. Between the trimmed V and J ends, which lost 2 bases and 11 bases, there was a span of 12 bases. The CDR3 DNA sequence: TGTGCCAGCAGTTTAACAGGGACGCACGCTTTCTTT. As protein: CASSLTGTHAFF.

This clonotype has a count of ten or more. This chain links TRBV30 with TRBJ2-7, with 10 bases fitting TRBD1. The germline gives CDR1 GTSNPN, CDR2 SVGIG (reference sequence). CDR3 length: 12 residues. With V trimmed by 4 bases and J by 6 bases, 3 bases remained unmatched. The CDR3 nucleotides read TGTGCCTGGACCCGGACAGGGGGCGAGCAGTACTTC. Translated: CAWTRTGGEQYF.

The chain recombines TRBV19 with TRBJ1-3; D call uncertain. The CDR3 is made up of 14 amino acids. Looked up from germline, CDR1 is LNHDA and CDR2 is SQIVND (reference sequence). V lost 3 bases to trimming and J lost 2 bases, with 8 bases between them. In DNA form, the CDR3 reads TGTGCCAGTAGTATCCGTGGAACTGGAAACACCATATATTTT. This sequence encodes CASSIRGTGNTIYF.

This clonotype has ten or more counts. The chain joins TRBV11-3 to TRBJ2-7, with 8 bases matching TRBD2. Trimming removed 5 bases from V and 3 bases from J; junction bases left unmatched: 9. Germline CDR1 is SGHNT and CDR2 is YENEEA. This CDR3 has 15 residues. CDR3 bases: TGTGCCAGCAGCCCCGGGCGGGAGGCGGTCTACGAGCAGTACTTC. Translation gives CASSPGREAVYEQYF.

This clonotype has ten or more counts. The CDR3 region is CASSQDPAGAQNYGYTF. As DNA, the CDR3 is TGCGCCAGCAGCCAAGATCCCGCAGGGGCCCAAAACTATGGCTACACCTTC. The chain carries TRBV4-1 and TRBJ1-2, with D perhaps matching TRBD1 (6 bases). The CDR3 covers 17 residues. The germline V gene encodes CDR1 MGHRA and CDR2 YSYEKL. Trimming stripped 0 bases from V and 2 bases from J, with 16 bases between.

CDR3 coding DNA: TGCGCCAGCCTCTCCGGGACAGGCTCATTGGATGAGCAGTTCTTC. This encodes CASLSGTGSLDEQFF. This chain links TRBV5-1 with TRBJ2-1; 8 bases line up with TRBD1. The CDR3 is made up of 15 amino acids. Germline CDR1 is SGHRS and CDR2 is YFSETQ. V lost 7 bases, J lost 8 bases, and 14 bases stayed unmatched.

This chain joins TRBV10-2 and TRBJ2-7, with a possible D match to TRBD1 (6 bases). The germline CDR1 and CDR2 sequences are WSHSY and SAAADI. CDR3 length: 15 residues. V shed 0 bases and J shed 2 bases, with 11 bases lying between them. The CDR3 sequence: CASSESWTAPYEQYF. DNA of the CDR3: TGCGCCAGCAGTGAGTCATGGACAGCACCCTACGAGCAGTACTTC.

V is TRBV6-1 and J is TRBJ2-2; 9 bases align to TRBD1. Germline trimming cut 2 bases from V and 6 bases from J; bases unmatched to any gene: 4. Germline V lookup: CDR1 MNHNS, CDR2 SASEGT. This CDR3 spans 15 amino acids. The CDR3 DNA reads TGTGCCAGCAGTGAACCGGGACAGGGTCCCGGGGAGCTGTTTTTT. It is translated as CASSEPGQGPGELFF.

This clonotype was seen ten or more times. In DNA form, the CDR3 reads TGTGCCAGCAGTTTTGGGTGGGAGACCCAGTACTTC. Translation: CASSFGWETQYF. This chain uses TRBV12-3 or TRBV12-4 with TRBJ2-5, with D unclear. V was cut by 3 bases and J by 5 bases, with 7 bases left in between. The CDR3 loop spans 12 amino acids.

There are many counts of this clonotype. This chain connects TRBV11-2 to TRBJ2-1; D gene ambiguous. The CDR3 contains 14 residues. Trimming shortened V by 0 bases and J by 7 bases, and 10 bases separated the two germline ends. The germline V gene has CDR1 SGHAT and CDR2 FQNNGV. The CDR3, as DNA: TGTGCCAGCAGCTTAGATCCTAGGCGAAATGAGCAGTTCTTC. Protein: CASSLDPRRNEQFF.

This clonotype has ten or more counts. This rearrangement joins TRBV11-2 to TRBJ1-2, with 8 bases aligning to TRBD1. Per germline, CDR1 SGHAT and CDR2 FQNNGV. This CDR3 contains 15 residues. The J segment lost 7 bases and the V segment lost 8 bases, leaving 15 bases of the junction unmatched. CDR3 loop: CASSFGGQGAIGYTF. The DNA for the CDR3 is TGTGCCAGCTCCTTTGGAGGGCAGGGGGCAATTGGCTACACCTTC.

The J gene is TRBJ2-4, the V gene TRBV30; no definite D call. Germline V gene lookup returns CDR1 GTSNPN and CDR2 SVGIG (reference sequence). V was trimmed by 1 base and J by 1 base, leaving 11 bases between them. This CDR3 contains 15 residues. The CDR3 sequence: CAWSGNAGAKNIQYF. CDR3 sequence (DNA): TGTGCCTGGAGTGGAAACGCCGGGGCCAAAAACATTCAGTACTTC.

With respect to this clonotype: With a much larger clone just one base away, this may be a read error. This sequence joins TRBV6-2 or TRBV6-3 and TRBJ1-4, with D possibly being TRBD1 (6 bases). Germline CDR1 MNHEY, CDR2 SVGEGT. CDR3 length equals 15 residues. The CDR3 DNA is TGTGCCAGCAGTAACCAGGGGACTAGGAATGAAAAACCGTTTTTT. Protein: CASSNQGTRNEKPFF.

This chain joins TRBV2 and TRBJ1-2; TRBD1 might be the D (6 bases). V lost 6 bases and J 1 base, leaving 15 bases between the germline ends. Germline CDR1 SNHLY, CDR2 FYNNEI. This CDR3 region has 15 residues. The CDR3 DNA follows: TGTGCCAGCAGAGCGACAGGCAATCTTAACTATGGCTACACCTTC. Translation gives CASRATGNLNYGYTF.

This clonotype was observed at least ten times. CDR3 loop: CASSFDSTDTQYF. CDR3 DNA sequence: TGTGCCAGCAGCTTCGACAGTACAGATACGCAGTATTTT. This chain uses TRBV11-3 with TRBJ2-3, with D maybe TRBD1 (5 bases). The V gene lost 3 bases and the J gene lost 3 bases, with 7 bases spanning the gap. CDR1 SGHNT and CDR2 YENEEA come from the germline V gene. This CDR3 region has 13 residues.

This clonotype was found many times. In DNA, the CDR3 is TGCAGTGCTAGAGGCTCCCGGTGGGACGGAGAAAATCCAGATACGCAGTATTTT. Encoded protein: CSARGSRWDGENPDTQYF. V and J are TRBV20-1 and TRBJ2-3; the D call may be TRBD1 or TRBD2 (5 bases each). Per germline, CDR1 DFQATT and CDR2 SNEGSKA (reference sequence). V lost 1 base, J lost 4 bases, and 24 bases lay in between. This CDR3 has 18 residues.

In this sample, this clonotype turned up a few times. V is TRBV4-1 and J is TRBJ2-7, with TRBD2 matching over 12 bases. The CDR3 loop spans 15 amino acids. After removal of 4 bases from V and 5 bases from J, the junction contained 6 bases not matched to a gene. Germline V gene data show CDR1 as MGHRA and CDR2 as YSYEKL. This CDR3 reads CASSPLAGGYDEQYF. For the CDR3, the DNA is TGCGCCAGCAGCCCGCTAGCGGGAGGGTATGACGAGCAGTACTTC.

Only a few counts were recorded for this clonotype. The chain employs TRBV11-2 and TRBJ2-7; 7 bases agree with TRBD1. The trim removed 2 bases at V and 1 base at J, leaving 14 bases unmatched. Germline V gene sequence: CDR1 SGHAT, CDR2 FQNNGV. The length of the CDR3 is 18 residues. The CDR3 here is CASSLILAGPGGSYEQYF. The DNA for the CDR3 is TGTGCCAGCAGCTTAATCCTAGCCGGTCCAGGGGGTTCCTACGAGCAGTACTTC. Full variable domain (outside the CDR3, taken from reference TRBV11-2 and TRBJ2-7): EAGVAQSPRYKIIEKRQSVAFWCNPISGHATLYWYQQILGQGPKLLIQFQNNGVVDDSQLPKDRFSAERLKGVDSTLKIQPAKLEDSAVYLCASSLILAGPGGSYEQYFGPGTRLTVT.

In its sample, this clonotype was seen many times. The V call is TRBV30, the J call TRBJ2-7; a possible D gene is TRBD1 (5 bases). The CDR3 length is 13 residues. Germline CDR1 reads GTSNPN; CDR2 reads SVGIG (reference sequence). The V gene lost 3 bases and the J gene lost 7 bases, with 16 bases spanning the gap. For the CDR3, the DNA is TGTGCCTGGAGCGACAGTGCGTTTGGTGAGCAGTACTTC. Its protein product is CAWSDSAFGEQYF.

Ten or more counts support this clonotype. The chain has TRBV12-3 or TRBV12-4 and TRBJ1-1, with unresolved D. Trimming stripped 2 bases from V and 5 bases from J, with 9 bases between. CDR3 length: 13 residues. The CDR3 loop is CASSLNGGTEAFF. CDR3 sequence (DNA): TGTGCCAGCAGTTTAAACGGTGGAACTGAAGCTTTCTTT.